This record concerns one T cell receptor beta chain sequence. As yet, its antigen is unknown. Only in-frame clones appear in the TCRdb table, and some are missing; sequencing was by immunoSEQ multiplex PCR. The data show some 32,000 clones, less than 75% seen once. This record comes from a study of radiotherapy plus CTLA-4 blockade in lung cancer. As for the study in general: With 31% of patients having disease control, objective responses were seen in approximately 19%.

Focal radiation plus CTLA-4 blockade with ipilimumab was given to patients with chemo-refractory metastatic non-small-cell lung cancer. Study-wide results and limits: With interferon-beta, early dynamics of blood T cell clones were reported to best predict response. Blood saw expansion of tumor-derived TCR clones after radiotherapy plus ipilimumab.

This clonotype was obtained from a human donor with non-small cell lung cancer who had stable disease on radiotherapy plus ipilimumab. This specimen was peripheral blood, taken from a patient treated with radiotherapy plus ipilimumab.

The CDR3 sequence is CASSLTGGAGANVLTF. The CDR3, as DNA: TGTGCCAGCAGCTTGACAGGGGGAGCTGGGGCCAACGTCCTGACTTTC. The chain carries TRBV7-2 and TRBJ2-6; 9 bases agree with TRBD1. With 3 bases clipped from V and 2 bases from J, the junction kept 2 bases outside the gene matches. The CDR3 contains 16 residues. Germline values: CDR1 SGHTA, CDR2 FQGNSA.